This T cell receptor beta chain derives from a study of tumor and adjacent non-tumor tissue in lung cancer. A word on this clonotype: At one boundary the junction diverges from the germline segment, which might be a read error.

RNA was extracted from bulk tissue without any cell sorting. Three rounds of nested PCR, following a modified ARM-PCR protocol, produced the TCRbeta library. TCRdb re-called the multiplex PCR reads through MiXCR, storing one row per CDR3 protein. The profile shows some 120,000 distinct CDR3 sequences, 66% of them singletons. CDR3 length equals 16 residues. Looked up from germline, CDR1 is SGHKS and CDR2 is YYEKEE (reference sequence). Sequencing input: lung tumor tissue. The clonotype was recovered from a man aged 30 to 45 with non-small cell lung cancer. The chain uses TRBV5-5 and TRBJ2-1; a weak D match, TRBD2 (6 bases). CDR3 DNA sequence: TGTGCCAGCACCTTGGTGGGCGGGGCGGTGTACAATGAGCAGTTTTTC. This encodes CASTLVGGAVYNEQFF.